This is a list of T cell receptor beta chains from one sample in a study of cytomegalovirus exposure and HLA in healthy donors. Repertoires were generated with immunoSEQ multiplex PCR, while TCRdb's copy carries only in-frame clones and drops some. There are some 200,000 clones in the sample; 80% occur only once, and 0.65% lies in the top ten. The sequenced material came from PBMCs. These receptors all come from a boy between 10 and 17 years old in good health and CMV-seronegative. CDR3s leave out the opening cysteine and the closing phenylalanine or tryptophan.

TRBV9	TRBJ2-1	ASSPRTQKYNEQF
TRBV19	TRBJ1-1	ASSILAGPTEAF
TRBV21-1	TRBJ2-3	ASSKRGSPTTDTQY
TRBV15	TRBJ1-1	ATSRVPRNTEAF
TRBV9	TRBJ1-1	ASSPPHRATEAF
TRBV19	TRBJ2-7	ASSSRGLGYEQY
TRBV7-8	TRBJ2-3	ASSPGTSGGGDTQY
TRBV19	TRBJ1-1	ASNQRMNTEAF
TRBV9	TRBJ2-1	ASTQTGQGNEQF
TRBV30	TRBJ1-1	AWSKEIRYEAF
TRBV18	TRBJ1-1	ASLPSLSGMWGTEAF
TRBV7-3	TRBJ1-1	ASSPQGGTEAF
TRBV30	TRBJ1-5	AWSPTSRPSKPQH
TRBV19	TRBJ2-2	ASSPINREWGGELF
TRBV5-6	TRBJ2-3	ASSPGEVTDTQY
TRBV19	TRBJ1-5	ASSGSKGASNQPQH
TRBV5-4	TRBJ2-1	ASSLGLGKYNEQF
TRBV10-3	TRBJ1-1	AISDAGGTEAF
TRBV19	TRBJ2-2	ASSARTGNTGELF
TRBV11-2	TRBJ1-2	ASSLRALRNREGNYGYT
TRBV7-2	TRBJ2-1	ASSLRLAGGNEQF
TRBV25-1	TRBJ2-1	ASSGFPSDNEQF
TRBV14	TRBJ2-7	ASSQGQARSYEQY
TRBV6-4	TRBJ2-1	ASSDQSEDEQF
TRBV10-3	TRBJ1-2	AISDEGQGAHHYGYT
TRBV11-3	TRBJ2-6	ASSSTGQGEIGANVLT
TRBV27	TRBJ1-1	ASRYLRPGQPNTEAF
TRBV13	TRBJ1-1	ASSSPGTGGGNTEAF
TRBV7-2	TRBJ2-3	ASSLQADTQY
TRBV11-3	TRBJ2-7	ASSQEGLGEQY
TRBV10-3	TRBJ2-7	AISQSGGAGQY
TRBV19	TRBJ1-1	ASSIEQGSPTEAF
TRBV30	TRBJ2-5	AWSGTSFEETQY
TRBV5-4	TRBJ1-2	ASSLTQGIDGYT
TRBV29-1	TRBJ1-1	SAGGQGNEAF
TRBV15	TRBJ2-5	ATSSIPGQGARTQY
TRBV5-6	TRBJ2-2	ASSYWLAGAGTGELF
TRBV6-6	TRBJ2-1	ASSQTSGAYNEQF
TRBV6-5	TRBJ2-7	ASSYSIGTGAHEQY
TRBV19	TRBJ2-7	ASSGGGRSYEQY
TRBV27	TRBJ2-1	ASSLKAGGENEQF
TRBV9	TRBJ1-2	ASSLGQGNYGYT
TRBV10-3	TRBJ2-1	AISLTSEYNEQF
TRBV5-1	TRBJ2-7	ASSLLPSYSYEQY